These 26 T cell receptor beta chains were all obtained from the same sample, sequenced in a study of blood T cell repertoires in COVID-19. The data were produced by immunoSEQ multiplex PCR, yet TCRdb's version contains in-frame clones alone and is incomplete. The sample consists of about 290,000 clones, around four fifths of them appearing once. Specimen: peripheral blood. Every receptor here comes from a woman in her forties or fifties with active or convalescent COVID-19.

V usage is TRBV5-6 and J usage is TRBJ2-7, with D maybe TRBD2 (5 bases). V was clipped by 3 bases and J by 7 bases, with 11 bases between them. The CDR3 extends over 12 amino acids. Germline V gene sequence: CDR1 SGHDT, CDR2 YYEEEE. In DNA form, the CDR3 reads TGTGCCAGCAGCTACCGGACTCGGGAGCAGTACTTC. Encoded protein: CASSYRTREQYF.

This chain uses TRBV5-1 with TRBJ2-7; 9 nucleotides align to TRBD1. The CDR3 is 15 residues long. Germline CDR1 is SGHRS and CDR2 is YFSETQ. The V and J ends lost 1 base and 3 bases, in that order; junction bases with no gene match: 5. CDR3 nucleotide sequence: TGCGCCAGCAGCTTGATGGGGGGACAGGGCTACGAGCAGTACTTC. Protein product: CASSLMGGQGYEQYF.

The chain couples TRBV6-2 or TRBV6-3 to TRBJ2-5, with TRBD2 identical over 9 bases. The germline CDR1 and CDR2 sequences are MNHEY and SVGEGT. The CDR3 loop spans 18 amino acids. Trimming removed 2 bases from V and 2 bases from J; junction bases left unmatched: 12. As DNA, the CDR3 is TGTGCCAGCAGTTACGGGATTCCTCCGCGGGAGGGACAAGAGACCCAGTACTTC. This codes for CASSYGIPPREGQETQYF.

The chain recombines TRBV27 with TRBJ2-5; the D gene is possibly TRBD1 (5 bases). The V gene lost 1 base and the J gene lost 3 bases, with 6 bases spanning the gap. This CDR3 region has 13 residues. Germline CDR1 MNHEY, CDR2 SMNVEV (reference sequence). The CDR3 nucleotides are TGTGCCAGCAGTTTATGGGGCGAAGAGACCCAGTACTTC. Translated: CASSLWGEETQYF.

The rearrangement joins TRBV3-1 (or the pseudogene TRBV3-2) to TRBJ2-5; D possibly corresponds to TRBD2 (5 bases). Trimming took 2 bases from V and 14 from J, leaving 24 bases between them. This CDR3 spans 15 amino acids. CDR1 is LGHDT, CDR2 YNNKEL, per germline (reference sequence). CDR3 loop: CASSQLIGSAGSSYF. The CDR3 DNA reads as TGTGCCAGCAGCCAACTAATTGGCTCGGCGGGCTCCTCCTACTTC.

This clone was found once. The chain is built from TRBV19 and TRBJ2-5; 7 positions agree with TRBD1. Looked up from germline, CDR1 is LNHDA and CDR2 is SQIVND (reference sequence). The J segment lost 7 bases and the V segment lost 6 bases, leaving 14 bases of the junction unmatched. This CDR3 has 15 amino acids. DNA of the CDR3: TGTGCCAGTAGCCTGGACAGGTTCCCTACTCGGACCCAGTACTTC. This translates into CASSLDRFPTRTQYF.

The DNA for the CDR3 is TGTGCCATCAGTGAAGAGGACTTGAGCAATCAGCCCCAGCATTTT. This codes for CAISEEDLSNQPQHF. The gene calls are TRBV10-3 and TRBJ1-5, with D unclear. Germline-derived CDR1 and CDR2 are ENHRY and SYGVKD. The CDR3 has 15 residues. With 3 bases removed from V and 1 base from J, the gap between germline ends came to 10 bases.

The DNA for the CDR3 is TGTGCCAGCAGCGTGGGGGGGCACCGCTCTGGAAACACCATATATTTT. It codes for CASSVGGHRSGNTIYF. This chain uses TRBV9 with TRBJ1-3; a possible D gene is TRBD1 (6 bases). Germline V gene sequence: CDR1 SGDLS, CDR2 YYNGEE. V was clipped by 2 bases and J by 0 bases, with 12 bases between them. The CDR3 spans 16 residues.

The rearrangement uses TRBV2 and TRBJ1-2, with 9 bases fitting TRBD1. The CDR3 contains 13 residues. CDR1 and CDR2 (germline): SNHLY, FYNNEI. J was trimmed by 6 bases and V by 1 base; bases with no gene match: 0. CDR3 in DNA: TGTGCCAGCAGTGAAGGGACAGGGGATGGCTACACCTTC. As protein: CASSEGTGDGYTF.

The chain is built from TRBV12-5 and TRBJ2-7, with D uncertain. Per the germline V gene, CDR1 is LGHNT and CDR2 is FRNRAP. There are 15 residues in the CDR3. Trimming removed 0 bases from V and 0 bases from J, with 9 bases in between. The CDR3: CASGLVSHSSYEQYF. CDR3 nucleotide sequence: TGTGCTAGTGGTTTGGTTTCCCATAGCTCCTACGAGCAGTACTTC.

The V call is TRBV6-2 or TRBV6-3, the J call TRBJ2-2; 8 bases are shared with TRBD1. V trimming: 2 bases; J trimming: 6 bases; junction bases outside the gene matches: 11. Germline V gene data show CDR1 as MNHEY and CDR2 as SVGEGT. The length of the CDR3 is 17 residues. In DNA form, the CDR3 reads TGTGCCAGCAGTTACCGCAGGGGGCGCGAATGGTCCGGGGAGCTGTTTTTT. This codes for CASSYRRGREWSGELFF.

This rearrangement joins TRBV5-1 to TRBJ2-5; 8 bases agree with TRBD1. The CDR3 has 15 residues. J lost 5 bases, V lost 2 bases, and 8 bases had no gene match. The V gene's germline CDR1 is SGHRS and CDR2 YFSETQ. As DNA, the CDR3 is TGCGCCAGCAGCTTCCTATTCACAGGGGGTGAGACCCAGTACTTC. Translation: CASSFLFTGGETQYF.

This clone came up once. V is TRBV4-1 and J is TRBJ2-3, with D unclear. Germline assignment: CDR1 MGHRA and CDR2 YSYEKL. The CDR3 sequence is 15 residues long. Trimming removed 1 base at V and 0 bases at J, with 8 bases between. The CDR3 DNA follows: TGCGCCAGCAGCCAAGTACAAAGTAGCACAGATACGCAGTATTTT. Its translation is CASSQVQSSTDTQYF.

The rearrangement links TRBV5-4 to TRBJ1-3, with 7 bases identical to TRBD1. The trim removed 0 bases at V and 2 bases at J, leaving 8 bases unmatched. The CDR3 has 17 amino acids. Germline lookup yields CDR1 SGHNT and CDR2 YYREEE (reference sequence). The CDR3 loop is CASSLVGQQGPGNTIYF. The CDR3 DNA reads TGTGCCAGCAGCTTGGTAGGGCAACAGGGGCCTGGAAACACCATATATTTT.

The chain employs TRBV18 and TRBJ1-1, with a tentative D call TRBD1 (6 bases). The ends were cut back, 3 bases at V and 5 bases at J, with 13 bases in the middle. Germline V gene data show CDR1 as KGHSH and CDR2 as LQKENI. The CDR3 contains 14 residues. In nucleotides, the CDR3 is TGTGCCAGCTCACCCGAACAGGGCAGGACTGAAGCTTTCTTT. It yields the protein CASSPEQGRTEAFF. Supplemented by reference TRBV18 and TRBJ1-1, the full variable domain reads NAGVMQNPRHLVRRRGQEARLRCSPMKGHSHVYWYRQLPEEGLKFMVYLQKENIIDESGMPKERFSAEFPKEGPSILRIQQVVRGDSAAYFCASSPEQGRTEAFFGQGTRLTVV.

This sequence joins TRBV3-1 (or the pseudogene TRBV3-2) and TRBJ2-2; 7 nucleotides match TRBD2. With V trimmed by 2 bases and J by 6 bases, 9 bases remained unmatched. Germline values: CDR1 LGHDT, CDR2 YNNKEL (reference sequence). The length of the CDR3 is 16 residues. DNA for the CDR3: TGTGCCAGCAGCCAACCTACTAGCGCCACCGCCGGGGAGCTGTTTTTT. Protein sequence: CASSQPTSATAGELFF.

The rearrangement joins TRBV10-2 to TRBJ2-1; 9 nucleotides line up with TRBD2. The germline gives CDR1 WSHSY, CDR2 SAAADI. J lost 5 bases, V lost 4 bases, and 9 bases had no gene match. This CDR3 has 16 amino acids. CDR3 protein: CASSVWTSASNNEQFF. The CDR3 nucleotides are TGCGCCAGCAGTGTTTGGACTAGCGCAAGTAACAATGAGCAGTTCTTC.

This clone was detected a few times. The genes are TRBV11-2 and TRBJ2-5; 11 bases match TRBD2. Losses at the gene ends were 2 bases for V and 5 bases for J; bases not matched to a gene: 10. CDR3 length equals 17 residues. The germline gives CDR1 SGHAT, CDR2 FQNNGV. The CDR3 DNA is TGTGCCAGCAGCTTAATCCTAGCGGGAGGCCCTAGGGAGACCCAGTACTTC. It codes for CASSLILAGGPRETQYF. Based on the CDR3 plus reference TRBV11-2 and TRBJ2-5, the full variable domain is EAGVAQSPRYKIIEKRQSVAFWCNPISGHATLYWYQQILGQGPKLLIQFQNNGVVDDSQLPKDRFSAERLKGVDSTLKIQPAKLEDSAVYLCASSLILAGGPRETQYFGPGTRLLVL.

The CDR3 DNA reads TGCGCCAGCAGCCGGCCGGGTAACACTGAAGCTTTCTTT. It translates to CASSRPGNTEAFF. The rearrangement links TRBV5-1 to TRBJ1-1; D unclear. Trimming took 4 bases from V and 2 from J, leaving 9 bases between them. Germline loops: CDR1 SGHRS, CDR2 YFSETQ. The CDR3 sequence is 13 residues long.

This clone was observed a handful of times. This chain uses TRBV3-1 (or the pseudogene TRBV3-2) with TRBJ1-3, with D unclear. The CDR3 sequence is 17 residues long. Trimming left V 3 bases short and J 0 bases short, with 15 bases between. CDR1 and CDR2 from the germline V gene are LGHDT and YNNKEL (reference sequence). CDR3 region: CASSQGVSGRSGNTIYF. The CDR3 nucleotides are TGTGCCAGCAGCCAGGGCGTATCAGGTCGCTCTGGAAACACCATATATTTT.

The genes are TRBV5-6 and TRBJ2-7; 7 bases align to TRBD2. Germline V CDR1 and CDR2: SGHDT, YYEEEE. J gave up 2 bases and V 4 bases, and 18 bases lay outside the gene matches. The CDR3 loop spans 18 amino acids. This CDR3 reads CASSTTPHRSGNPYEQYF. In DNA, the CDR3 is TGTGCCAGCAGCACAACACCCCACCGGAGCGGGAACCCCTACGAGCAGTACTTC.

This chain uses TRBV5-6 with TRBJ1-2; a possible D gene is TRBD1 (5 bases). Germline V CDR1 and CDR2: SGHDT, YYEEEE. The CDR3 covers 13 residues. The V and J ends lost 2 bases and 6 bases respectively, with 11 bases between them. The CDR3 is CASSFRGLNGYTF. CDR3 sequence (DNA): TGTGCCAGCAGCTTTCGGGGGTTGAATGGCTACACCTTC. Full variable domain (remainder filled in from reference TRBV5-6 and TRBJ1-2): DAGVTQSPTHLIKTRGQQVTLRCSPKSGHDTVSWYQQALGQGPQFIFQYYEEEERQRGNFPDRFSGHQFPNYSSELNVNALLLGDSALYLCASSFRGLNGYTFGSGTRLTVV.

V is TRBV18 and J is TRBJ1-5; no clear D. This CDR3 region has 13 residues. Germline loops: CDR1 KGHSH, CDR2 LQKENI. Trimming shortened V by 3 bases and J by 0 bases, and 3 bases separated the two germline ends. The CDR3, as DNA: TGTGCCAGCTCACCCCTTAGCAATCAGCCCCAGCATTTT. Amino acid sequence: CASSPLSNQPQHF.

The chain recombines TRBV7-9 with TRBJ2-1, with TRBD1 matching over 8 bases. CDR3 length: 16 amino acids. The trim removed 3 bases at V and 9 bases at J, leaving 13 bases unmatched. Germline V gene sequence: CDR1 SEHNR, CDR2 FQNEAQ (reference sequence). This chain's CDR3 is CASSFPGAGGGGEQFF. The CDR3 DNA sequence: TGTGCCAGCAGCTTCCCGGGGGCAGGGGGCGGCGGTGAGCAGTTCTTC.

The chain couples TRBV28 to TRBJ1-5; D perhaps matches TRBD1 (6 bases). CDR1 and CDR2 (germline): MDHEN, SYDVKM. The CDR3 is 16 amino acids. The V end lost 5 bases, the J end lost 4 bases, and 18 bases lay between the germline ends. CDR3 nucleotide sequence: TGTGCCAGCAGTAAATCGACAGGCCGGGGAAATCAGCCCCAGCATTTT. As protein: CASSKSTGRGNQPQHF.

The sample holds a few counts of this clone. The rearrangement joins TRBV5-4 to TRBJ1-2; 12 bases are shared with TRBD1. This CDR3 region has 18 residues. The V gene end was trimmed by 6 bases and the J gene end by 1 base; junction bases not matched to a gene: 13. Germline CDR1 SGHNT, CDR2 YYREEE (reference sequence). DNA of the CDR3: TGTGCCAGCACCCCCGGGACAGGGGGCGCCCCTATTAACTATGGCTACACCTTC. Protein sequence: CASTPGTGGAPINYGYTF. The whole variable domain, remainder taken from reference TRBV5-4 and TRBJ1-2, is ETGVTQSPTHLIKTRGQQVTLRCSSQSGHNTVSWYQQALGQGPQFIFQYYREEENGRGNFPPRFSGLQFPNYSSELNVNALELDDSALYLCASTPGTGGAPINYGYTFGSGTRLTVV.